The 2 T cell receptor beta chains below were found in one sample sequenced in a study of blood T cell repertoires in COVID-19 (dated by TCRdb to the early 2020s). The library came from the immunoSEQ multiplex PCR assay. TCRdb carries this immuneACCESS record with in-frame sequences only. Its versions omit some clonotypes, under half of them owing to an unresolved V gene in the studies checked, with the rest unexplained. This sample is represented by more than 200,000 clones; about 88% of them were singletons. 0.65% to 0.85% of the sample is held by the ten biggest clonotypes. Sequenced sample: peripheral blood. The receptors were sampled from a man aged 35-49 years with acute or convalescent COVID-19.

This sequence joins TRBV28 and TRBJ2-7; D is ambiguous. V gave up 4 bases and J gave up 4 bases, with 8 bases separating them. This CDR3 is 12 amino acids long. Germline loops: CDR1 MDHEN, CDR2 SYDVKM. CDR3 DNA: TGTGCCAGCAGTTCTCAGGTGTACGAGCAGTACTTC. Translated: CASSSQVYEQYF.

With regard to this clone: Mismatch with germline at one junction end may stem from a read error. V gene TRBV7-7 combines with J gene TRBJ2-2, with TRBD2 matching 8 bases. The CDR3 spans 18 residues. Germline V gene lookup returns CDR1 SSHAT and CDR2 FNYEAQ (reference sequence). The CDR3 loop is CASSLDTRGLANTGELFF. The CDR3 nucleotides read TGTGCTAGCAGCTTAGATACCAGGGGACTAGCGAACACCGGGGAGCTGTTTTTT.